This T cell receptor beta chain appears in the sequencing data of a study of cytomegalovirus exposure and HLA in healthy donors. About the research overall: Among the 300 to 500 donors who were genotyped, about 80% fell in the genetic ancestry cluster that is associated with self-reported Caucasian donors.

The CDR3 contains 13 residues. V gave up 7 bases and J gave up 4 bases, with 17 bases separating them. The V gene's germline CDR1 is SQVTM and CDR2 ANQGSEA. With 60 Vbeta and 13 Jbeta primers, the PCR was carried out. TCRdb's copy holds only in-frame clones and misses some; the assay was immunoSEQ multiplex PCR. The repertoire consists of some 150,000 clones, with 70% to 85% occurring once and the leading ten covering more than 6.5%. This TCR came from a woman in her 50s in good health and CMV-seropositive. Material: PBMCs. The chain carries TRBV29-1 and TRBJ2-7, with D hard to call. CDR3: CSAFLSGQYEQYF. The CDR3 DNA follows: TGCAGCGCCTTTTTATCGGGTCAATACGAGCAGTACTTC.